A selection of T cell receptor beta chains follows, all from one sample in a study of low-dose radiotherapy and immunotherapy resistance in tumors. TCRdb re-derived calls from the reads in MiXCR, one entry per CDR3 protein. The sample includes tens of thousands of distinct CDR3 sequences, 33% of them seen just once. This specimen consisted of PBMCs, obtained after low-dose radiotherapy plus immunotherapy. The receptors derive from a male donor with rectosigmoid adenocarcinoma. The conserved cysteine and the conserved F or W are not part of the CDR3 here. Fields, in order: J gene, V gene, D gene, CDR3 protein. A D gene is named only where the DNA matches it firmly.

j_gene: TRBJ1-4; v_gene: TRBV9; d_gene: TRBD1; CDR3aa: ASSPGTGATNEKLF
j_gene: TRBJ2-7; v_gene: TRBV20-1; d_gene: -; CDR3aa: SANRGRVGDEQY
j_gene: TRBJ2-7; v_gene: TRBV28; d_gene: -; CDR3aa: ASSPGREKSYEQY
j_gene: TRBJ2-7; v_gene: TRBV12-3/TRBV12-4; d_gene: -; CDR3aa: ASSDGTPYEQY
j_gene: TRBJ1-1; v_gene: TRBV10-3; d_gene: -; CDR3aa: AIREGRGVTDAF
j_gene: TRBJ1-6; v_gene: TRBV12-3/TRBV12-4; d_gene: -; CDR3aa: ASRSGPLGNSPLH
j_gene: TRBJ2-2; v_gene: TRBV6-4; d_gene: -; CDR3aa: ASGHGSGDTGELF
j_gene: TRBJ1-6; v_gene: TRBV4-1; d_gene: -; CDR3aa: ASSQDQGYNSPLH
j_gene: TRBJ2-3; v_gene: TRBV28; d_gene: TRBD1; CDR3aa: ASSLQGAPTDTQY
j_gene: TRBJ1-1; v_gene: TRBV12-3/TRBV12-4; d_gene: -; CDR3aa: ASSTRRNTEAF
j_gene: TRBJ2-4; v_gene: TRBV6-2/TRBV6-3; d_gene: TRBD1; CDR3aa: ASSYASGQGNIQY
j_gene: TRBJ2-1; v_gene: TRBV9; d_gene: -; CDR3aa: ASSVGGPRINEQF
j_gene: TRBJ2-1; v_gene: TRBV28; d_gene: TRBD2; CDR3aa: ASSSGTTYNEQF
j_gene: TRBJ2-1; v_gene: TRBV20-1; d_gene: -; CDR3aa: SAEGSNEQF
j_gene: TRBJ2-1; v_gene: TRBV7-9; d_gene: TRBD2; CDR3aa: ASSGLLAGDSYNEQF
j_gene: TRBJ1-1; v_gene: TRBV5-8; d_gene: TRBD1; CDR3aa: ASRARTGGGEAF
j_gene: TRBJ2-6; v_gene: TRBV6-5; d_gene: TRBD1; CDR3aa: ASSEQGARGANVLT
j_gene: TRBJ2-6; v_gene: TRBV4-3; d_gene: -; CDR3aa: ASSQDRGTGANVLT
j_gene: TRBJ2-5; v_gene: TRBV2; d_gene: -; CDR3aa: ASSMDTKETQY
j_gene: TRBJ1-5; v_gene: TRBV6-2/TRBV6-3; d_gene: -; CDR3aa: ASSYWSGDRNQPQH
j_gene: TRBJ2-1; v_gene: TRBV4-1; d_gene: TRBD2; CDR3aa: ASSRASGVSYNEQF
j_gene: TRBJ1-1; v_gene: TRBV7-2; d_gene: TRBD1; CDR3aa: ASSLLKGQGLLQAF
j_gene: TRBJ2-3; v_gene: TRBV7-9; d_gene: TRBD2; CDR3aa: ASSRTSPTDTQY
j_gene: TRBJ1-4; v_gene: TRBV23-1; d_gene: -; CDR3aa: ASPGGDATNEKLF
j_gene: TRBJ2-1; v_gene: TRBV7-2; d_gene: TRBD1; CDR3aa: ASRWTGGIREQF
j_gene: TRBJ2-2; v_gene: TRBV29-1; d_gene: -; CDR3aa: SVLTGRPSNTGELF
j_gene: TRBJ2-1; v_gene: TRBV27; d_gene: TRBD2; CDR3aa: ASSFFSLAGAVNEQF
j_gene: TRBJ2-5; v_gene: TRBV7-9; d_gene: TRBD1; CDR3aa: ASSLHSGTGERETQY
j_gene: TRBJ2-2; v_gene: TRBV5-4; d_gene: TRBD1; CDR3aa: ASSPGTDITGELF
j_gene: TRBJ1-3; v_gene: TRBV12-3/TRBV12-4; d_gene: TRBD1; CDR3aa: ASSPGTGRNTIY
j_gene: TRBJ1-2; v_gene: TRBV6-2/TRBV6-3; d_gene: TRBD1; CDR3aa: ASSSRQGYGYT
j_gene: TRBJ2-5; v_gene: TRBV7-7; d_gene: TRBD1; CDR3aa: ASSYRTGAAGETQY
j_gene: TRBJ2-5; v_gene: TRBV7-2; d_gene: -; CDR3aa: ASSIGGGPQETQY
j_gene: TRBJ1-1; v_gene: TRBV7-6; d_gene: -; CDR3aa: ASSPGGRNEAF
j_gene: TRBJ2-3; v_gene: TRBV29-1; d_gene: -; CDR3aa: SVEQAGRIDTQY
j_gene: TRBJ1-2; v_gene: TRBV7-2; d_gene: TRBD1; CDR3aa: ASSTRTGEGYT
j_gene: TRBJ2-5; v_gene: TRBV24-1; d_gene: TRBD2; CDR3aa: ATGPAGDLQETQY
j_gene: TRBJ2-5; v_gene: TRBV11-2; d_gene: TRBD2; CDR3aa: ASSDPGRASKTQY
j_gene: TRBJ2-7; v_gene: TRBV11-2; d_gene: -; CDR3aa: ASSLNEYEQY
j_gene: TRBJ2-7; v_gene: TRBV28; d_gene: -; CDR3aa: ASSLDGLYEQY
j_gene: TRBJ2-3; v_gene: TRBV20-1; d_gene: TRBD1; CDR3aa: SAGTGNTDTQY
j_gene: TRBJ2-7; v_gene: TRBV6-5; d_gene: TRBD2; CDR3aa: ASSPAGGSLLGEQY
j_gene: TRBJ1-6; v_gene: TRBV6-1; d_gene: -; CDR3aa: ASSYDGGFGSPLH
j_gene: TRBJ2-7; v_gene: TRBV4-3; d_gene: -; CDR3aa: ASSQTLGGNEQY
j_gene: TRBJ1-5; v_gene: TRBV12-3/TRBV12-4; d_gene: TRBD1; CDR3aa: ASSYSSTGGGQPQH
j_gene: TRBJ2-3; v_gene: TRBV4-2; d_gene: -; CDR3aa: ASSQETPTDTQY
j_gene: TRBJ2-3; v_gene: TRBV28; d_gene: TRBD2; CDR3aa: ASSDGLAGRRETQY
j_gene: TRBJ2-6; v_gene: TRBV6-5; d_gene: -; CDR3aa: ASSSMSSGANVLT
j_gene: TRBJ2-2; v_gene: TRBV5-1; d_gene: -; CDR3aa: ASSLDGENTGELF
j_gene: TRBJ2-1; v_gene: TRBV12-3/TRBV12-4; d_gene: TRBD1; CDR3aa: ASRPGQGASGYEQF
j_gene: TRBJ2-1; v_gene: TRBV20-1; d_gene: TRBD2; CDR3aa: SATRASGPDNEQF
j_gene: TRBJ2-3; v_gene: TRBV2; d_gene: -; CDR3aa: ASSVMGAPDTQY
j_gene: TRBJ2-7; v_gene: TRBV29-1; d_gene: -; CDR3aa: SVEVGSRSYEQY
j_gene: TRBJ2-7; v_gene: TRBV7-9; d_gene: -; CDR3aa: ASSPRARASYEQY
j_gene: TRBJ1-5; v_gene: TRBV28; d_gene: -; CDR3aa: ASIRAGNSNQPQH